These 30 T cell receptor beta chains came from one sample sequenced in a study of blood T cell repertoires in COVID-19. The repertoire was sequenced with immunoSEQ multiplex PCR; TCRdb's copy has only in-frame clones and lacks some. This table has 26,000 or so clones, 87% appearing once. The specimen was peripheral blood. The receptors here all came from a man aged 60 to 75 with active COVID-19.

This clone was recorded once. The chain combines TRBV9 with TRBJ2-7, with 9 bases identical to TRBD1. This CDR3 is built from 14 residues. Germline lookup yields CDR1 SGDLS and CDR2 YYNGEE. With V trimmed by 4 bases and J by 7 bases, 9 bases remained unmatched. DNA of the CDR3: TGTGCCAGCAGCACCCAACAGGGGGCGGGAGAGCAGTACTTC. As protein: CASSTQQGAGEQYF.

The chain uses TRBV24-1 and TRBJ2-2, with TRBD2 identical over 8 bases. J was trimmed by 3 bases and V by 5 bases; bases with no gene match: 10. In germline, CDR1 is KGHDR, CDR2 SFDVKD. The CDR3 has 17 amino acids. The CDR3 here is CATSASSGGPDTGELFF. The CDR3 nucleotides are TGTGCCACCAGTGCTTCCTCGGGGGGGCCGGACACCGGGGAGCTGTTTTTT.

A word on this clone: An end of the junction does not agree with germline; a read error may underlie this. The same CDR3 arises from other DNA sequences in this sample as well. The chain uses TRBV15 and TRBJ2-7, with D possibly TRBD1 on 6 matching bases. Germline V gives CDR1 LNHNV, CDR2 YYDKDF (reference sequence). The CDR3 contains 16 residues. This CDR3 reads CATSTFPDRSSYEQYF. CDR3 in DNA: TGTGCCACCAGCACCTTCCCGGACAGAAGCTCCTATGAGCAGTACTTC.

The chain uses TRBV5-6 and TRBJ2-1; 7 bases are shared with TRBD1. V dropped 1 base and J dropped 11; count of bases not matched to a gene: 6. This CDR3 has 13 amino acids. Germline-derived CDR1 and CDR2 are SGHDT and YYEEEE. DNA for the CDR3: TGTGCCAGCAGCTTGCGCCGGGACAGAAAGCAGTTCTTC. Protein product: CASSLRRDRKQFF.

The rearrangement links TRBV20-1 to TRBJ1-5; D not resolved. With 3 bases removed from V and 6 bases from J, the gap between germline ends came to 12 bases. This CDR3 spans 13 amino acids. Germline V CDR1 and CDR2: DFQATT, SNEGSKA (reference sequence). CDR3 DNA: TGCAGTGCTAGTGCCGGGTATGGTCAGCCCCAGCATTTT. This gives the protein CSASAGYGQPQHF.

The chain links TRBV11-2 to TRBJ1-1; 7 nucleotides line up with TRBD1. Per the germline V gene, CDR1 is SGHAT and CDR2 is FQNNGV. The CDR3 consists of 15 residues. With V trimmed by 4 bases and J by 1 base, 6 bases remained unmatched. The CDR3, as DNA: TGTGCCAGCAGCTCCCTCGGGACAGAGAACACTGAAGCTTTCTTT. Amino acids: CASSSLGTENTEAFF.

The chain recombines TRBV13 with TRBJ2-5, with D perhaps matching TRBD2 (6 bases). Trimming removed 3 bases at V and 3 bases at J, with 8 bases between. The germline gives CDR1 PRHDT, CDR2 FYEKMQ (reference sequence). The CDR3 contains 13 residues. The CDR3, as DNA: TGTGCCAGCAGCTTGAGACTAGAAGAGACCCAGTACTTC. Amino acid sequence: CASSLRLEETQYF.

This clone has more than one count but fewer than ten. This chain uses TRBV27 with TRBJ1-5, with D possibly matching TRBD1 (5 bases). The V end was cut by 2 bases, the J end by 1 base, with 12 bases between. The germline gives CDR1 MNHEY, CDR2 SMNVEV (reference sequence). The CDR3 length is 16 residues. The CDR3 DNA is TGTGCCAGCAGTTTACGAGGACAAGGAAGCAATCAGCCCCAGCATTTT. This sequence encodes CASSLRGQGSNQPQHF.

This clone was detected only once. The chain is built from TRBV10-2 and TRBJ1-2; D not certain. Trimming took 6 bases from V and 3 from J, leaving 11 bases between them. Germline assignment: CDR1 WSHSY and CDR2 SAAADI. The CDR3 spans 13 residues. The DNA of the CDR3 is TGCGCCAGCAGCGGTAGGAGGGACTATGGCTACACCTTC. Encoded protein: CASSGRRDYGYTF.

V usage is TRBV28 and J usage is TRBJ1-5, with a tentative D call TRBD1 (6 bases). The CDR3 has 15 amino acids. Germline V CDR1 and CDR2: MDHEN, SYDVKM. The ends were cut back, 7 bases at V and 6 bases at J, with 19 bases in the middle. CDR3 bases: TGTGCCAGCATTTACGCCGGGGGGGGCGGTCAGCCCCAGCATTTT. This codes for CASIYAGGGGQPQHF.

This clone was seen a single time. The V gene is TRBV7-8, the J gene TRBJ1-4; 8 bases are a match to TRBD1. CDR1 is SGHVS, CDR2 FQNEAQ, per germline. This CDR3 is built from 17 residues. V lost 1 base, J lost 8 bases, and 12 bases stayed unmatched. The CDR3 sequence is CASSLGYRGRGREKLFF. CDR3 coding DNA: TGTGCCAGCAGCTTAGGTTATAGGGGCAGGGGGCGAGAAAAACTGTTTTTT.

The chain uses TRBV15 and TRBJ2-5, with 14 bases matching TRBD2. CDR3 size: 16 residues. Germline V gives CDR1 LNHNV, CDR2 YYDKDF (reference sequence). J lost 6 bases, V lost 0 bases, and 3 bases had no gene match. The CDR3 coding sequence is TGTGCCACCAGCAGAGACCGGACTAGCGGGGGGCAGACCCAGTACTTC. This translates into CATSRDRTSGGQTQYF.

The chain combines TRBV18 with TRBJ2-6; 7 nucleotides match TRBD1. The V and J ends lost 3 bases and 2 bases, in that order; junction bases with no gene match: 7. The germline V gene encodes CDR1 KGHSH and CDR2 LQKENI. The CDR3 is made up of 17 amino acids. The CDR3 region is CASSPRQGLAGANVLTF. The CDR3 DNA reads as TGTGCCAGCTCACCCCGACAGGGTTTGGCTGGGGCCAACGTCCTGACTTTC.

V and J are TRBV18 and TRBJ1-2, with D hard to call. Germline V gene data show CDR1 as KGHSH and CDR2 as LQKENI. This CDR3 has 13 residues. Trimming stripped 2 bases from V and 6 bases from J, with 10 bases between. CDR3 region: CASSPGLTDGYTF. In DNA, the CDR3 is TGTGCCAGCTCACCAGGACTAACGGATGGCTACACCTTC. Complete variable domain (other parts from reference TRBV18 and TRBJ1-2): NAGVMQNPRHLVRRRGQEARLRCSPMKGHSHVYWYRQLPEEGLKFMVYLQKENIIDESGMPKERFSAEFPKEGPSILRIQQVVRGDSAAYFCASSPGLTDGYTFGSGTRLTVV.

The rearrangement uses TRBV9 and TRBJ1-5; TRBD1 agrees at 7 bases. The germline V gene encodes CDR1 SGDLS and CDR2 YYNGEE. With 4 bases clipped from V and 3 bases from J, the junction kept 4 bases outside the gene matches. The CDR3 is 14 amino acids. CDR3 sequence (DNA): TGTGCCAGCAGCTTCGGGACAGTCAATCAGCCCCAGCATTTT. It translates to CASSFGTVNQPQHF.

In regard to this clone: Additional DNA sequences in this sample encode the identical CDR3. V usage is TRBV7-9 and J usage is TRBJ1-5; 10 nucleotides align to TRBD1. The germline CDR1 and CDR2 sequences are SEHNR and FQNEAQ (reference sequence). The CDR3 extends over 14 amino acids. V lost 6 bases, J lost 4 bases, and 3 bases stayed unmatched. CDR3 protein: CASSAGQGNQPQHF. The CDR3 DNA reads TGTGCCAGCAGTGCGGGACAGGGGAATCAGCCCCAGCATTTT. Combining the CDR3 with reference TRBV7-9 and TRBJ1-5 gives the whole variable domain DTGVSQNPRHKITKRGQNVTFRCDPISEHNRLYWYRQTLGQGPEFLTYFQNEAQLEKSRLLSDRFSAERPKGSFSTLEIQRTEQGDSAMYLCASSAGQGNQPQHFGDGTRLSIL.

V is TRBV9 and J is TRBJ2-3; D gene unclear. The V and J ends lost 0 bases and 0 bases respectively, with 11 bases between them. This CDR3 is built from 16 residues. Germline values: CDR1 SGDLS, CDR2 YYNGEE. CDR3 sequence reads: CASSVASKRSTDTQYF. The CDR3 coding sequence is TGTGCCAGCAGCGTAGCGTCGAAACGGAGCACAGATACGCAGTATTTT.

This chain links TRBV3-1 (or the pseudogene TRBV3-2) with TRBJ1-3; D might be TRBD1 (5 bases). Deletions cut 2 bases from V and 6 bases from J, with 17 bases between. The germline gives CDR1 LGHDT, CDR2 YNNKEL (reference sequence). The CDR3 is made up of 16 amino acids. The CDR3 loop reads CASSQPIWGRENTIYF. The CDR3 DNA reads TGTGCCAGCAGCCAACCTATTTGGGGCAGGGAAAACACCATATATTTT.

This chain connects TRBV6-1 to TRBJ2-7, with TRBD1 matching over 7 bases. The CDR3 has 17 residues. The ends lost 1 base at V and 2 bases at J; junction bases unmatched: 11. CDR1 and CDR2 from the germline V gene are MNHNS and SASEGT. The CDR3 loop is CASSEGGRQGLTYEQYF. The CDR3 coding sequence is TGTGCCAGCAGTGAAGGGGGCAGACAGGGTCTCACCTACGAGCAGTACTTC.

V and J are TRBV6-5 and TRBJ2-3, with 8 bases fitting TRBD1. V was clipped by 6 bases and J by 5 bases; unmatched bases: 4. The germline V gene has CDR1 MNHEY and CDR2 SVGAGI. The CDR3 runs to 13 residues. Written as DNA, the CDR3 is TGTGCCAGCAGGACAGGGGAGGTAGATACGCAGTATTTT. This gives the protein CASRTGEVDTQYF.

This clone showed up just once. The chain combines TRBV27 with TRBJ2-5, with D possibly TRBD2 on 5 matching bases. Germline V gene sequence: CDR1 MNHEY, CDR2 SMNVEV (reference sequence). There are 16 residues in the CDR3. Trimming shortened V by 4 bases and J by 5 bases, and 20 bases separated the two germline ends. The CDR3 coding sequence is TGTGCCAGCAGTTCAAGAGTCGGGGTCATCCGGGAGACCCAGTACTTC. It translates to CASSSRVGVIRETQYF.

This chain uses TRBV25-1 with TRBJ2-2; the match to TRBD2 covers 7 bases. The V and J ends lost 6 bases and 5 bases, in that order; junction bases with no gene match: 6. The CDR3 loop spans 14 amino acids. Germline-derived CDR1 and CDR2 are MGHDK and SYGVNS. This chain's CDR3 is CASRGGGRTGELFF. DNA of the CDR3: TGTGCCAGCAGAGGCGGGGGTCGGACCGGGGAGCTGTTTTTT.

This chain connects TRBV4-2 to TRBJ2-3; D might be TRBD2 (7 bases). CDR3 length: 17 residues. The ends were cut back, 1 base at V and 3 bases at J, with 17 bases in the middle. Germline CDR1 reads LGHNA; CDR2 reads YNFKEQ. In nucleotides, the CDR3 is TGTGCCAGCAGCCAAGGAGGTTCGGGGGGCCATACAGATACGCAGTATTTT. Its protein product is CASSQGGSGGHTDTQYF.

This sequence joins TRBV5-1 and TRBJ1-3; D perhaps matches TRBD1 (5 bases). Germline V gives CDR1 SGHRS, CDR2 YFSETQ. The CDR3 consists of 17 residues. V was trimmed by 5 bases and J by 4 bases, leaving 22 bases between them. The CDR3 loop reads CASRDLGGTSYGNTIYF. The CDR3 nucleotides are TGCGCCAGCAGGGATCTGGGGGGAACCTCGTACGGAAACACCATATATTTT. Complete variable domain (other parts from reference TRBV5-1 and TRBJ1-3): KAGVTQTPRYLIKTRGQQVTLSCSPISGHRSVSWYQQTPGQGLQFLFEYFSETQRNKGNFPGRFSGRQFSNSRSEMNVSTLELGDSALYLCASRDLGGTSYGNTIYFGEGSWLTVV.

V gene TRBV5-6 combines with J gene TRBJ2-5; 8 bases line up with TRBD2. V was pared by 5 bases and J by 3 bases, with 6 bases of the junction left unmatched. Germline V gene lookup returns CDR1 SGHDT and CDR2 YYEEEE. This CDR3 has 14 residues. The CDR3, as DNA: TGTGCCAGCAGACCGGGACTAGATAAAGAGACCCAGTACTTC. Translation: CASRPGLDKETQYF.

The chain combines TRBV7-9 with TRBJ2-5, with 7 bases lining up with TRBD2. The CDR3 has 12 amino acids. Per germline, CDR1 SEHNR and CDR2 FQNEAQ (reference sequence). The junction had 0 bases not matched to a gene; V was cut back by 6 bases and J by 2 bases. For the CDR3, the DNA is TGTGCCAGCAGACTAGCGCAAGAGACCCAGTACTTC. Its protein product is CASRLAQETQYF.

In DNA, the CDR3 is TGTGCCAGTTGCTACAGAGATTCACCCCTCCACTTT. It encodes CASCYRDSPLHF. This chain joins TRBV19 and TRBJ1-6, with D hard to call. Germline assignment: CDR1 LNHDA and CDR2 SQIVND (reference sequence). The CDR3 covers 12 residues. V gave up 8 bases and J gave up 8 bases, with 10 bases separating them.

The chain employs TRBV15 and TRBJ2-5, with a weak D call TRBD2 (7 bases). V dropped 0 bases and J dropped 7 bases, with 15 bases sitting between them. Germline V gene lookup returns CDR1 LNHNV and CDR2 YYDKDF (reference sequence). This CDR3 comprises 15 residues. CDR3 residues: CATSRDGGPLGTQYF. The DNA of the CDR3 is TGTGCCACCAGCAGAGACGGGGGGCCACTTGGGACCCAGTACTTC.

The rearrangement uses TRBV5-1 and TRBJ1-4; no definite D call. The CDR3 is made up of 15 amino acids. Germline CDR1 is SGHRS and CDR2 is YFSETQ. The V gene lost 0 bases and the J gene lost 4 bases, with 10 bases spanning the gap. CDR3 loop: CASSLATESNEKLFF. The CDR3 DNA follows: TGCGCCAGCAGCTTGGCCACCGAGAGTAATGAAAAACTGTTTTTT.

This clone turned up a few times. The J gene is TRBJ1-2, the V gene TRBV5-1; a weak D match, TRBD1 (5 bases). The CDR3 runs 14 residues. Per germline, CDR1 SGHRS and CDR2 YFSETQ. Deletions cut 0 bases from V and 3 bases from J, with 9 bases between. CDR3 sequence reads: CASSLGQLDYGYTF. CDR3 bases: TGCGCCAGCAGCTTGGGACAGCTAGACTATGGCTACACCTTC.